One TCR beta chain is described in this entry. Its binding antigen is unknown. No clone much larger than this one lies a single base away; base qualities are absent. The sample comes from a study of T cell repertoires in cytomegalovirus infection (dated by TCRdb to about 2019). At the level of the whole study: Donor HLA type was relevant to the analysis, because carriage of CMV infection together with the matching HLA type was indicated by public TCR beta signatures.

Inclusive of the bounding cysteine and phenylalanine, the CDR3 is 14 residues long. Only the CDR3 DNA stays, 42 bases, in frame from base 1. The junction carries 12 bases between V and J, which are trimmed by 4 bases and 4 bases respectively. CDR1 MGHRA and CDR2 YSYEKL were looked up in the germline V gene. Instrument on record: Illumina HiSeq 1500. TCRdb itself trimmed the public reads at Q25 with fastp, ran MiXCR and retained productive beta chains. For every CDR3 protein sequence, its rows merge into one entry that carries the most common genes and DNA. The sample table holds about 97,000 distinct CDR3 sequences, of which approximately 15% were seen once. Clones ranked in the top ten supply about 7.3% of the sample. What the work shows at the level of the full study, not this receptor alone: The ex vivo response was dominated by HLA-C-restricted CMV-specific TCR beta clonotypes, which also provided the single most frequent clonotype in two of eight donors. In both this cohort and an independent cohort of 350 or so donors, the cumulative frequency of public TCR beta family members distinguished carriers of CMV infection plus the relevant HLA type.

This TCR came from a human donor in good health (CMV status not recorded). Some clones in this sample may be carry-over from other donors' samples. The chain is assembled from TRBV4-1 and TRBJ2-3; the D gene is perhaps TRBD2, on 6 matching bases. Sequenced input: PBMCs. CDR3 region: CASSRRALSDTQYF. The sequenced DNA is TGCGCCAGCAGCCGGAGGGCCCTTTCAGATACGCAGTATTTT.